Included here is one TCR beta chain sequence, with context. In the authors' methods: Estimated nucleated cell counts came from reference gene primer amplification. Some clones are missing from TCRdb's copy, which holds only in-frame ones; the method was immunoSEQ multiplex PCR. For V, J and clone size, that table is used; D and trimming come from the DNA. The sample lists under 200,000 clones, around 83% occurring once. This sample was included in a study of blood T cell repertoires in COVID-19. Study-wide background: Samples of COVID-19 (acute and convalescent) were obtained from the United States, Italy and Spain.

CDR1 and CDR2 (germline): LGHNA, YSLEER. The CDR3 has 13 residues. V was trimmed by 1 base and J by 8 bases, leaving 11 bases between them. The V gene is TRBV4-3, the J gene TRBJ1-2; D may be TRBD1 (6 bases). This clonotype originated in an elderly woman with acute or convalescent COVID-19. Sequenced input: peripheral blood. CDR3 in DNA: TGCGCCAGCAGCCAAGCCCGACAGGCCGGCTACACCTTC. Protein sequence: CASSQARQAGYTF.